This T cell receptor beta chain was identified during a study of vaccination and CD4 T cells after COVID-19. Turning to the study itself: Every participant was given two doses of BNT162b2 or mRNA-1273 vaccine.

Cultured CD4+ T-cell DNA underwent Oncomine TCR Beta short-read sequencing. TCRdb redid the calling of the PCR reads with MiXCR, one entry per CDR3 protein. Of more than 10,000 distinct CDR3 sequences detected, approximately 51% appear once; the ten largest clones hold about 28%. Study-level results: Convalescent patients had a median about 86% of reactive clones appearing only post-vaccination. A nonsignificant rise from roughly 22 to 38 was seen in the median number of SARS-CoV-2-reactive clonotypes.

Sample treatment: approximately nine-day PBMC culture with coronavirus spike peptide pools or control peptides (ViraFEST assay). ViraFEST enlarged antigen-specific T cell populations with peptide pools and afterwards sequenced TCRs. This clonotype came up a few times. The antigen remains undetermined. Trimming took 1 base from V and 6 from J, leaving 13 bases between them. The germline V gene has CDR1 DFQATT and CDR2 SNEGSKA (reference sequence). This CDR3 is 14 amino acids long. The TCR originated in a human donor who had recovered from COVID-19. This rearrangement joins TRBV20-1 to TRBJ2-4, with D uncertain. Sequenced material: CD4+ T cells from blood, cultured in vitro. This chain's CDR3 is CSARVSRMGNIQYF. The CDR3 DNA is TGCAGTGCTAGAGTTTCGAGGATGGGAAACATTCAGTACTTC.